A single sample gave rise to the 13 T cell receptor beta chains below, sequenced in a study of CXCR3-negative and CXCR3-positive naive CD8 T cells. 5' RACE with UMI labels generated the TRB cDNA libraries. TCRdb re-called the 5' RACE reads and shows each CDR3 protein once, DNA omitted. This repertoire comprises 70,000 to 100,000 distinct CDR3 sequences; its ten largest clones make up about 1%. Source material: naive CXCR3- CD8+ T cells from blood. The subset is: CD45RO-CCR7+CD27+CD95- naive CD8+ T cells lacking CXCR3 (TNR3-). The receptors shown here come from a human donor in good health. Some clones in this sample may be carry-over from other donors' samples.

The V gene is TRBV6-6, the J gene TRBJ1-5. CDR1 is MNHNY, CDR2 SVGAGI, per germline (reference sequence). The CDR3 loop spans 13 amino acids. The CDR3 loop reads CASSGGGNQPQHF.

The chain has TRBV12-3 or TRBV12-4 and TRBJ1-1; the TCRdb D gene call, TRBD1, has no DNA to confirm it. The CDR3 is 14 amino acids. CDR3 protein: CASRINRANTEAFF.

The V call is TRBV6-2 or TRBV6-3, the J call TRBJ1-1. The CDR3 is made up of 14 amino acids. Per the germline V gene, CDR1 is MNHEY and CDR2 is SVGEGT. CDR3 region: CASSYPRELTEAFF.

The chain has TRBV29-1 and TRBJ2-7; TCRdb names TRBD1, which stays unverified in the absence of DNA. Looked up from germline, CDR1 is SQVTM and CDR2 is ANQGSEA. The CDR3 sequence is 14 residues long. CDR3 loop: CSVDAGESSYEQYF.

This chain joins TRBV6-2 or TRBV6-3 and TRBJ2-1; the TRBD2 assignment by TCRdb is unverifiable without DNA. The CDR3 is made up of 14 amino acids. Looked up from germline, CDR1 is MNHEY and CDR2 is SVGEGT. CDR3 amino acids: CASGSGTSGWEQFF.

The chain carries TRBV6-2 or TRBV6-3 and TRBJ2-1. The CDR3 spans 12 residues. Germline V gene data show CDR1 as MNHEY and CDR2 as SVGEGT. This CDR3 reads CASSYSYHEQFF.

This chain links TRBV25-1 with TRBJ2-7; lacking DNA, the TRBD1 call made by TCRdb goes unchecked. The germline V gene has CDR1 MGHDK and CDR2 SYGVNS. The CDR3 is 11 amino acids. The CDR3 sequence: CASNRGPEQYF.

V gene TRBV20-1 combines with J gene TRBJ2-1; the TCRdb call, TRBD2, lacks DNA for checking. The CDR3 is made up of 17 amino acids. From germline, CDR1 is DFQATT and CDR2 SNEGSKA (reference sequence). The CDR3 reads CSARGLSNSHSYNEQFF.

The CDR3 reads CAIREGQDLNNEQFF. The chain combines TRBV10-3 with TRBJ2-1; TCRdb names TRBD1, which stays unverified in the absence of DNA. CDR3 length equals 15 residues. In germline, CDR1 is ENHRY, CDR2 SYGVKD.

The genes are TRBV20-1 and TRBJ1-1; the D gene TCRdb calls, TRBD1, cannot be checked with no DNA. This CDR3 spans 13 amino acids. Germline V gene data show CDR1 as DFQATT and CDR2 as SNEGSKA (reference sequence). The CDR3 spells CSARDSSGRIAFF.

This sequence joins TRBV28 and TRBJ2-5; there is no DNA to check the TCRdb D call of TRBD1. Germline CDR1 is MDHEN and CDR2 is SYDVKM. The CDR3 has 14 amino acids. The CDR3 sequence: CASSPRGLQETQYF. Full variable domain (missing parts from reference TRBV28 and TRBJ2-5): DVKVTQSSRYLVKRTGEKVFLECVQDMDHENMFWYRQDPGLGLRLIYFSYDVKMKEKGDIPEGYSVSREKKERFSLILESASTNQTSMYLCASSPRGLQETQYFGPGTRLLVL.

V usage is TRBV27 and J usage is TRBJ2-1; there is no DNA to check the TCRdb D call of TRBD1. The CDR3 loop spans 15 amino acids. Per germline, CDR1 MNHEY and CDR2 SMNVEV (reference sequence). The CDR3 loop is CASTLDRDSFGEQFF.

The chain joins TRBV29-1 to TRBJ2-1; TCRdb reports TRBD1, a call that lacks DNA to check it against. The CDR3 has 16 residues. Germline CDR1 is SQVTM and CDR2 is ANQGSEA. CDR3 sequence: CSVEVPDRGTYNEQFF.